This T cell receptor (beta chain) was identified in a study of T cells expressing NK-cell markers. Germline CDR1 is SGHTA and CDR2 is FQGNSA. CDR3 size: 13 residues. From the 5' RACE reads, TCRdb lists one entry per CDR3 protein and no DNA. This table holds 450,000 to 600,000 distinct CDR3 sequences. The chain uses TRBV7-2 and TRBJ2-7; no DNA is available, so the TRBD2 call from TCRdb remains unchecked. This receptor was identified in a man younger than 30 in good health. The specimen was blood T cells: a sorted CD56 or NKG2C T cell subset, CD4+ or CD8+ T cells, or bulk PBMC T cells (not recorded which). The CDR3: CASSLGPSGTQYF.